The source of this T cell receptor (beta chain) is a study of blood T cell repertoires in COVID-19. In the study's own analysis: It was from reference gene primer amplification that nucleated cell counts were estimated. Produced via immunoSEQ multiplex PCR; TCRdb's table is partial and in-frame only. For V, J and clone size, that table is used; D and trimming come from the DNA. Of about 220,000 clones in the sample, roughly 85% were seen once. Germline CDR1 is DFQATT and CDR2 is SNEGSKA (reference sequence). V dropped 3 bases and J dropped 2; count of bases not matched to a gene: 12. The CDR3 has 16 amino acids.

The receptor's source is a woman aged 45-65 years who had been exposed to COVID-19. The V and J genes are TRBV20-1 and TRBJ2-5, with 7 bases lining up with TRBD2. The sequenced sample was PBMCs or T cells enriched from blood (not recorded which). The CDR3 DNA follows: TGCAGTGCTAGTTCGGCCCGGGGGGTCTCGCAAGAGACCCAGTACTTC. Its translation: CSASSARGVSQETQYF.